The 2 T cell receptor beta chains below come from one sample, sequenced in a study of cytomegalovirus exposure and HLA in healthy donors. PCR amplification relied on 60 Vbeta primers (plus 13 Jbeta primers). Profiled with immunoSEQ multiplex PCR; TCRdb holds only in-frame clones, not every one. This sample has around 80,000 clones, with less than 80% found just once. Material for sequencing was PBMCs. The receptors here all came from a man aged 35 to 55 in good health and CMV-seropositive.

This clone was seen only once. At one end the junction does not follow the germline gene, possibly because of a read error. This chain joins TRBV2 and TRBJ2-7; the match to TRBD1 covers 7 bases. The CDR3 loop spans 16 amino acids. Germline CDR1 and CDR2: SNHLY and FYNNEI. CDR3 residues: CAGRATTGKFPYEQYF. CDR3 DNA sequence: TGTGCCGGCAGAGCAACGACAGGGAAGTTTCCCTACGAGCAGTACTTC. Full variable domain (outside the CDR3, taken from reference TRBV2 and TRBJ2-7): EPEVTQTPSHQVTQMGQEVILRCVPISNHLYFYWYRQILGQKVEFLVSFYNNEISEKSEIFDDQFSVERPDGSNFTLKIRSTKLEDSAMYFCAGRATTGKFPYEQYFGPGTRLTVT.

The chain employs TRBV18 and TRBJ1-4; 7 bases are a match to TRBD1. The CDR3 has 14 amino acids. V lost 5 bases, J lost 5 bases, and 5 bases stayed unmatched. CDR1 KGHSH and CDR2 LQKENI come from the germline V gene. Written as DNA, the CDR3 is TGTGCCAGCTCAGAGGACAGGTTAAATGAAAAACTGTTTTTT. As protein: CASSEDRLNEKLFF.